This passage covers 24 T cell receptor beta chains from one sample sequenced in a study of blood T cell repertoires in COVID-19. Measured with immunoSEQ multiplex PCR; TCRdb has only the in-frame clones, and not every one. The sample lists a few hundred thousand clones; 80% to 90% were seen once. The sequencing sample was made of PBMCs or T cells enriched from blood (not recorded which). These receptors were obtained from a woman in her forties or fifties with acute COVID-19.

V usage is TRBV11-3 and J usage is TRBJ2-7; weak D call: TRBD2 (6 bases). Trimming removed 3 bases from V and 2 bases from J, with 11 bases in between. The CDR3 sequence is 14 residues long. Germline V gene lookup returns CDR1 SGHNT and CDR2 YENEEA. DNA of the CDR3: TGTGCCAGCAGCTTCCTTAGCGGCCCCTACGAGCAGTACTTC. Its translation: CASSFLSGPYEQYF.

The gene calls are TRBV7-9 and TRBJ2-1; D is unresolved. V gave up 0 bases and J gave up 6 bases, with 6 bases separating them. CDR1 and CDR2 from the germline V gene are SEHNR and FQNEAQ (reference sequence). This CDR3 contains 13 residues. CDR3 coding DNA: TGTGCCAGCAGCTTAGCCCCTAGCAATGAGCAGTTCTTC. It encodes CASSLAPSNEQFF.

This chain connects TRBV28 to TRBJ1-4; tentatively, D is TRBD1 (5 bases). Trimming cost V 2 bases and J 8 bases, with 18 bases left between them. This CDR3 is 16 amino acids long. The germline gives CDR1 MDHEN, CDR2 SYDVKM. DNA for the CDR3: TGTGCCAGCAGTTTACTTTTGGTGGCAGGGAGGGAAAAACTGTTTTTT. Protein sequence: CASSLLLVAGREKLFF.

V is TRBV5-4 and J is TRBJ2-3; no definite D call. This CDR3 region has 12 residues. Trimming stripped 0 bases from V and 3 bases from J, with 2 bases between. Germline lookup yields CDR1 SGHNT and CDR2 YYREEE (reference sequence). Here the CDR3 DNA reads TGTGCCAGCAGCTTGGTAACAGATACGCAGTATTTT. Translating gives CASSLVTDTQYF.

V gene TRBV28 combines with J gene TRBJ1-5; D not resolved. Germline V gene sequence: CDR1 MDHEN, CDR2 SYDVKM. The V end lost 3 bases, the J end lost 2 bases, and 11 bases lay between the germline ends. There are 15 residues in the CDR3. The chain's CDR3 is CASSFYQEGNQPQHF. The CDR3 DNA sequence: TGTGCCAGCAGTTTTTATCAGGAGGGCAATCAGCCCCAGCATTTT.

J is TRBJ2-7 and V is TRBV20-1; no definite D call. The CDR3 extends over 12 amino acids. Germline-derived CDR1 and CDR2 are DFQATT and SNEGSKA (reference sequence). Trimming left V 3 bases short and J 5 bases short, with 11 bases between. The CDR3 sequence: CSASFRSHEQYF. The DNA for the CDR3 is TGCAGTGCTAGTTTCAGGTCCCACGAGCAGTACTTC.

This clone came up a few times. The chain is built from TRBV5-1 and TRBJ1-4, with D maybe TRBD1 (5 bases). The V gene's germline CDR1 is SGHRS and CDR2 YFSETQ. The V and J ends lost 0 bases and 10 bases respectively, with 13 bases between them. The CDR3 is 14 amino acids. The CDR3 protein is CASSLEGQDGKLFF. The CDR3 bases are TGCGCCAGCAGCTTGGAGGGGCAGGATGGAAAACTGTTTTTT.

This sequence joins TRBV3-1 (or the pseudogene TRBV3-2) and TRBJ1-3; 8 nucleotides line up with TRBD1. This CDR3 region has 17 residues. Germline CDR1 LGHDT, CDR2 YNNKEL (reference sequence). With 4 bases clipped from V and 4 bases from J, the junction kept 12 bases outside the gene matches. Here the CDR3 reads CASSPGWGQGAGNTIYF. The CDR3 region has the DNA TGTGCCAGCAGCCCTGGGTGGGGGCAGGGGGCAGGAAACACCATATATTTT.

The rearrangement joins TRBV19 to TRBJ2-7; 8 bases are a match to TRBD2. The germline V gene has CDR1 LNHDA and CDR2 SQIVND (reference sequence). This CDR3 is built from 14 residues. With 5 bases clipped from V and 4 bases from J, the junction kept 7 bases outside the gene matches. CDR3 in amino acids: CASSATSGPYEQYF. For the CDR3, the DNA is TGTGCCAGTAGTGCAACTAGCGGACCGTACGAGCAGTACTTC. The whole variable domain, filled in from reference TRBV19 and TRBJ2-7, reads DGGITQSPKYLFRKEGQNVTLSCEQNLNHDAMYWYRQDPGQGLRLIYYSQIVNDFQKGDIAEGYSVSREKKESFPLTVTSAQKNPTAFYLCASSATSGPYEQYFGPGTRLTVT.

The CDR3 protein is CASSFQRAGELFF. CDR3 DNA sequence: TGTGCCAGCAGTTTCCAGAGGGCCGGGGAGCTGTTTTTT. This chain connects TRBV28 to TRBJ2-2; TRBD2 might be the D (5 bases). V lost 3 bases and J lost 6, with 8 bases in between. Germline V gene data show CDR1 as MDHEN and CDR2 as SYDVKM. This CDR3 region has 13 residues.

CDR3 region: CASSIGGTFARYQPQHF. Here the CDR3 DNA reads TGTGCCAGTAGTATCGGTGGGACATTCGCCCGGTATCAGCCCCAGCATTTT. The chain is built from TRBV19 and TRBJ1-5; weak D call: TRBD1 (6 bases). The CDR3 contains 17 residues. The V gene lost 3 bases and the J gene lost 5 bases, with 20 bases spanning the gap. Germline loops: CDR1 LNHDA, CDR2 SQIVND (reference sequence).

The gene calls are TRBV19 and TRBJ1-5; D is unresolved. The CDR3 runs 13 residues. With 7 bases removed from V and 3 bases from J, the gap between germline ends came to 10 bases. Germline CDR1 and CDR2: LNHDA and SQIVND (reference sequence). In DNA form, the CDR3 reads TGTGCCAGTACCTCAGAATTCAATCAGCCCCAGCATTTT. As protein: CASTSEFNQPQHF.

The J gene is TRBJ2-1, the V gene TRBV28; tentative D call: TRBD2 (6 bases). CDR3 size: 15 residues. V was trimmed by 11 bases and J by 2 bases, leaving 19 bases between them. The V gene's germline CDR1 is MDHEN and CDR2 SYDVKM. Here the CDR3 DNA reads TGTGCCGGAAGCGGAGGGAGATGGGCCTACAATGAGCAGTTCTTC. Translating gives CAGSGGRWAYNEQFF.

The chain joins TRBV7-3 to TRBJ2-7; 9 bases line up with TRBD2. This CDR3 spans 16 amino acids. Per the germline V gene, CDR1 is SGHTA and CDR2 is FQGTGA. V gave up 1 base and J gave up 3 bases; unmatched junction bases: 7. The CDR3 DNA reads as TGTGCCAGCAGCTTAAAATCCCTAGCGGGAAACTACGAGCAGTACTTC. Its protein is CASSLKSLAGNYEQYF.

The chain employs TRBV20-1 and TRBJ2-1; D not resolved. The germline V gene has CDR1 DFQATT and CDR2 SNEGSKA (reference sequence). Trimming stripped 3 bases from V and 7 bases from J, with 7 bases between. This CDR3 is 11 amino acids long. CDR3 DNA: TGCAGTGCTAGCGTCCGTAATGAGCAGTTCTTC. This gives the protein CSASVRNEQFF.

This rearrangement joins TRBV27 to TRBJ2-3; 11 nucleotides match TRBD2. J lost 2 bases, V lost 4 bases, and 8 bases had no gene match. Per germline, CDR1 MNHEY and CDR2 SMNVEV (reference sequence). The CDR3 totals 17 residues. The CDR3 loop reads CASSSPGLAAVTDTQYF. CDR3 bases: TGTGCCAGCAGTTCCCCGGGACTAGCGGCCGTCACAGATACGCAGTATTTT.

This chain uses TRBV9 with TRBJ2-1; TRBD1 matches at 10 bases. J was trimmed by 2 bases and V by 6 bases; bases with no gene match: 8. CDR3 length equals 16 residues. The germline V gene has CDR1 SGDLS and CDR2 YYNGEE. DNA of the CDR3: TGTGCCAGCAACCCCCCGGGACAGGGGACCTACAATGAGCAGTTCTTC. Translation gives CASNPPGQGTYNEQFF.

V gene TRBV5-1 combines with J gene TRBJ1-1; tentative D call: TRBD1 (6 bases). Trimming left V 0 bases short and J 0 bases short, with 12 bases between. Germline lookup yields CDR1 SGHRS and CDR2 YFSETQ. The CDR3 is 16 residues long. Here the CDR3 DNA reads TGCGCCAGCAGCTTGGACCCGACAGGAATGAACACTGAAGCTTTCTTT. This sequence encodes CASSLDPTGMNTEAFF. The variable domain in full, with the rest retrieved from reference TRBV5-1 and TRBJ1-1, is KAGVTQTPRYLIKTRGQQVTLSCSPISGHRSVSWYQQTPGQGLQFLFEYFSETQRNKGNFPGRFSGRQFSNSRSEMNVSTLELGDSALYLCASSLDPTGMNTEAFFGQGTRLTVV.

The V call is TRBV19, the J call TRBJ1-6, with 9 bases aligning to TRBD1. Germline V gives CDR1 LNHDA, CDR2 SQIVND (reference sequence). CDR3 size: 14 residues. Trimming at V came to 5 bases and at J to 9 bases, leaving 5 bases not matched to a gene. CDR3 nucleotide sequence: TGTGCCAGTAGTCCCGGGACAGGGTCTTCACCCCTCCACTTT. Amino acid sequence: CASSPGTGSSPLHF. Variable domain in full (rest from reference TRBV19 and TRBJ1-6): DGGITQSPKYLFRKEGQNVTLSCEQNLNHDAMYWYRQDPGQGLRLIYYSQIVNDFQKGDIAEGYSVSREKKESFPLTVTSAQKNPTAFYLCASSPGTGSSPLHFGNGTRLTVT.

V usage is TRBV25-1 and J usage is TRBJ1-2; D is unresolved. The CDR3 is 14 amino acids. Trimming pared 6 bases from V and 2 bases from J, leaving 13 bases between. The V gene's germline CDR1 is MGHDK and CDR2 SYGVNS. CDR3 sequence (DNA): TGTGCCAGCAGCCCCATTCGACAAAACTATGGCTACACCTTC. It is translated as CASSPIRQNYGYTF.

The chain uses TRBV6-4 and TRBJ2-2, with a possible D match to TRBD2 (5 bases). Germline assignment: CDR1 MRHNA and CDR2 SNTAGT. This CDR3 has 14 amino acids. The ends were cut back, 8 bases at V and 4 bases at J, with 14 bases in the middle. The CDR3 sequence: CASSRRPSTGELFF. The CDR3 nucleotides are TGTGCCAGCTCGCGGAGGCCCTCCACCGGGGAGCTGTTTTTT.

The chain is built from TRBV19 and TRBJ2-7; 13 bases line up with TRBD2. CDR1 LNHDA and CDR2 SQIVND come from the germline V gene (reference sequence). The CDR3 extends over 15 amino acids. V gave up 5 bases and J gave up 5 bases; unmatched junction bases: 6. The CDR3 here is CASSGLAGVYDEQYF. The CDR3 coding sequence is TGTGCCAGTAGTGGACTAGCGGGAGTATACGACGAGCAGTACTTC.

This rearrangement joins TRBV7-6 to TRBJ1-6, with D possibly TRBD1 on 5 matching bases. The V gene lost 2 bases and the J gene lost 5 bases, with 16 bases spanning the gap. CDR1 is SGHVS, CDR2 FNYEAQ, per germline. This CDR3 has 17 amino acids. CDR3 protein: CASSLRGRVSDNSPLHF. Written as DNA, the CDR3 is TGTGCCAGCAGCTTACGGGGGAGAGTCAGCGATAATTCACCCCTCCACTTT.

V gene TRBV7-3 combines with J gene TRBJ2-3; D might be TRBD2 (5 bases). V was shortened by 4 bases and J by 0 bases, with 11 bases between the two germline ends. The CDR3 covers 15 residues. The germline V gene has CDR1 SGHTA and CDR2 FQGTGA. CDR3 region: CASSSGLFSTDTQYF. The CDR3 region has the DNA TGTGCCAGCAGCTCTGGACTCTTTAGCACAGATACGCAGTATTTT.